The clone carrying this TCR beta chain was found once. Its antigen is unknown. The stimulus was an HIV-1 Gag 15-mer peptide pool, approximately 0.93 ug/peptide/mL. Memory cells lacking CD40L and CD69 with high CD45RO were sorted. These data belong to a study of persistence of HIV-infected CD4 T cells. At the level of the study: A median of 8 years of suppressive ART preceded sampling. Findings of the study overall: TCRbeta richness was lower in CMV- and Gag-responding cells than in anti-CD3/anti-CD28-responding cells.

Germline CDR1 and CDR2: SGHRS and YFSETQ. The V end was cut by 3 bases, the J end by 5 bases, with 14 bases between. This CDR3 has 15 amino acids. This was the immunoSEQ version 4 assay in survey mode. Generated by immunoSEQ multiplex PCR, the TCRdb table keeps only in-frame clones and is missing some. The sample gives about 36,000 clones, approximately 81% of which show up once; roughly 5.6% is in the top ten. J is TRBJ1-4 and V is TRBV5-1; D gene ambiguous. The sequencing used cultured CD4+ T cells from PBMCs, collected from a patient who received antiretroviral therapy. The sequence was obtained from an adult with HIV. The donor label of this sample is uncertain. In DNA, the CDR3 is TGCGCCAGCAGCTCCGCCGGACCCAAGAATGAAAAACTGTTTTTT. It codes for CASSSAGPKNEKLFF.